These 14 T cell receptor beta chains were sequenced from one sample in a study of vaccination and CD4 T cells after COVID-19. Sequencing of the DNA from cultured CD4+ T cells was carried out with the Oncomine TCR Beta short-read assay. Using its own MiXCR run on the PCR reads, TCRdb lists one record per CDR3 protein. The table records 15,000 to 20,000 distinct CDR3 sequences, under 60% of them present only once. Their antigens are not known. Treatment described: roughly ten-day PBMC culture with coronavirus spike peptide pools or control peptides (ViraFEST assay). Sequencing was performed on CD4+ T cells from blood, cultured in vitro, taken after SARS-CoV-2 vaccination. Every receptor here comes from a human donor who had recovered from COVID-19.

In this sample, this clonotype turned up a few times. J is TRBJ1-6 and V is TRBV25-1; D is perhaps TRBD1 (5 bases). V was clipped by 2 bases and J by 7 bases, with 12 bases between them. Germline V gives CDR1 MGHDK, CDR2 SYGVNS. This CDR3 is 15 amino acids long. The CDR3 loop reads CASSEGDGWNSPLHF. Written as DNA, the CDR3 is TGTGCCAGCAGTGAAGGGGACGGATGGAATTCACCCCTCCACTTT.

Only a few counts were recorded for this clonotype. The J gene is TRBJ2-7, the V gene TRBV28; D is unclear. Germline V CDR1 and CDR2: MDHEN, SYDVKM. The CDR3 runs 15 residues. The V gene lost 2 bases and the J gene lost 6 bases, with 17 bases spanning the gap. CDR3 nucleotide sequence: TGTGCCAGCAGTTTAAGGTTGGGTTTCGTCAGCGAGCAGTACTTC. Protein sequence: CASSLRLGFVSEQYF. Filled out from reference TRBV28 and TRBJ2-7, the complete variable domain reads DVKVTQSSRYLVKRTGEKVFLECVQDMDHENMFWYRQDPGLGLRLIYFSYDVKMKEKGDIPEGYSVSREKKERFSLILESASTNQTSMYLCASSLRLGFVSEQYFGPGTRLTVT.

This clonotype came up a few times. The chain carries TRBV6-1 and TRBJ1-1, with no clear D. Trimming cost V 7 bases and J 0 bases, with 9 bases left between them. From germline, CDR1 is MNHNS and CDR2 SASEGT. The CDR3 covers 13 residues. Here the CDR3 reads CASTSGMNTEAFF. CDR3 DNA sequence: TGTGCCAGCACGTCTGGCATGAACACTGAAGCTTTCTTT.

This clonotype is labeled as medium-sized (0.01 to 0.1%). The genes are TRBV6-5 and TRBJ2-7; D remains ambiguous. Germline values: CDR1 MNHEY, CDR2 SVGAGI. CDR3 size: 15 residues. V lost 0 bases to trimming and J lost 2 bases, with 11 bases between them. The CDR3 region has the DNA TGTGCCAGCAGTTACTCTGTCCGGTCTACCTACGAGCAGTACTTC. Protein: CASSYSVRSTYEQYF.

The chain uses TRBV6-1 and TRBJ1-1, with D unresolved. This CDR3 comprises 15 residues. CDR1 is MNHNS and CDR2 is SASEGT in the germline V gene. Deletions cut 1 base from V and 1 base from J, with 10 bases between. The DNA of the CDR3 is TGTGCCAGCAGTGAAGAGGTTGCACAGAACACTGAAGCTTTCTTT. Translated, it gives CASSEEVAQNTEAFF.

The sample holds one count of this clonotype. CDR3 in amino acids: CASRTLTGLKETQYF. CDR3 DNA sequence: TGTGCCAGCAGGACATTAACGGGGTTAAAAGAGACCCAGTACTTC. V gene TRBV2 combines with J gene TRBJ2-5, with D tentatively TRBD2 (5 bases). The CDR3 runs to 15 residues. V was trimmed by 6 bases and J by 3 bases, leaving 17 bases between them. Germline CDR1 reads SNHLY; CDR2 reads FYNNEI.

The genes are TRBV7-9 and TRBJ2-5; D is ambiguous. V lost 5 bases and J lost 0, with 13 bases in between. The CDR3 extends over 15 amino acids. CDR1 is SEHNR and CDR2 is FQNEAQ in the germline V gene (reference sequence). The CDR3 sequence is CASSPTVGYQETQYF. DNA for the CDR3: TGTGCCAGCAGCCCCACCGTCGGGTACCAAGAGACCCAGTACTTC.

The chain joins TRBV20-1 to TRBJ2-2; maybe TRBD2 (5 bases). The germline V gene has CDR1 DFQATT and CDR2 SNEGSKA (reference sequence). Trimming cost V 0 bases and J 4 bases, with 18 bases left between them. This CDR3 region has 17 residues. Written as DNA, the CDR3 is TGCAGTGCTAGAGATATGATGAAGGGAGACGGCACCGGGGAGCTGTTTTTT. Encoded protein: CSARDMMKGDGTGELFF.

The gene calls are TRBV12-5 and TRBJ1-1; D gene uncertain. The CDR3 has 13 residues. V dropped 5 bases and J dropped 4 bases, with 11 bases sitting between them. Germline CDR1 reads LGHNT; CDR2 reads FRNRAP. CDR3 bases: TGTGCTAGTGGTGGGGTCTCCGGCACTGAAGCTTTCTTT. It specifies CASGGVSGTEAFF.

This clonotype showed up just a few times. The chain combines TRBV29-1 with TRBJ2-5, with 7 bases aligning to TRBD1. The CDR3 is 13 amino acids. Germline values: CDR1 SQVTM, CDR2 ANQGSEA. The trim removed 5 bases at V and 5 bases at J, leaving 8 bases unmatched. The CDR3 region has the DNA TGCAGCGTTAGGAACAGGGGAACGGAGACCCAGTACTTC. Translation: CSVRNRGTETQYF.

The chain carries TRBV4-1 and TRBJ1-1, with D perhaps TRBD1 (5 bases). The CDR3 runs 15 residues. Per the germline V gene, CDR1 is MGHRA and CDR2 is YSYEKL. The V end lost 4 bases, the J end lost 3 bases, and 15 bases lay between the germline ends. CDR3 nucleotide sequence: TGCGCCAGCAGCCGCGGACCCCCGGGGGACACTGAAGCTTTCTTT. This translates into CASSRGPPGDTEAFF.

This clonotype has more than one count but fewer than ten. The gene calls are TRBV7-6 and TRBJ2-2, with unresolved D. CDR1 and CDR2 (germline): SGHVS, FNYEAQ. CDR3 length: 13 amino acids. The V end lost 1 base, the J end lost 3 bases, and 3 bases lay between the germline ends. The CDR3 spells CASSLEDTGELFF. The CDR3 DNA reads TGTGCCAGCAGCTTAGAGGACACCGGGGAGCTGTTTTTT.

This clonotype showed up just a few times. This rearrangement joins TRBV7-2 to TRBJ1-2; D is possibly TRBD1 (6 bases). Germline assignment: CDR1 SGHTA and CDR2 FQGNSA. Trimming took off 5 bases at V and 8 bases at J, with 21 bases between the two ends. The CDR3 loop spans 15 amino acids. The CDR3 sequence: CASSLTQGTLGGYTF. CDR3 DNA sequence: TGTGCCAGCAGCCTAACTCAGGGGACGCTCGGGGGCTACACCTTC.

The CDR3 region is CASSSGQREKLFF. The DNA for the CDR3 is TGTGCCAGCAGCTCGGGACAGCGGGAAAAACTGTTTTTT. This sequence joins TRBV7-2 and TRBJ1-4, with 7 positions matching TRBD1. The CDR3 sequence is 13 residues long. The V and J ends lost 4 bases and 8 bases, in that order; junction bases with no gene match: 4. The germline V gene has CDR1 SGHTA and CDR2 FQGNSA.